The 5 T cell receptor beta chains below all came from one sample that was sequenced in a study of blood T cell repertoires in COVID-19. Clones were sequenced by immunoSEQ multiplex PCR, and TCRdb holds only the in-frame ones, with some missing. The table includes a few hundred thousand clones, 75% to 85% detected once. The specimen sequenced was peripheral blood. These receptors were collected from a woman between 40 and 55 years old who had recovered from COVID-19.

The chain is built from TRBV9 and TRBJ1-5, with D unclear. Germline assignment: CDR1 SGDLS and CDR2 YYNGEE. Trimming shortened V by 4 bases and J by 3 bases, and 14 bases separated the two germline ends. The CDR3 runs to 15 residues. CDR3: CASSSHRETNQPQHF. CDR3 bases: TGTGCCAGCAGCTCCCACAGAGAAACCAATCAGCCCCAGCATTTT.

This chain connects TRBV6-1 to TRBJ2-1; TRBD2 is a possible D gene (6 bases). This CDR3 is built from 13 residues. Germline V gives CDR1 MNHNS, CDR2 SASEGT. V lost 3 bases and J lost 8, with 11 bases in between. This CDR3 reads CASSEDRGYEQFF. The CDR3 coding sequence is TGTGCCAGCAGTGAGGACCGGGGGTATGAGCAGTTCTTC.

The chain has TRBV5-4 and TRBJ2-5; 9 bases agree with TRBD1. V trimming: 3 bases; J trimming: 2 bases; junction bases outside the gene matches: 2. The CDR3 has 14 residues. CDR1 and CDR2 (germline): SGHNT, YYREEE (reference sequence). The CDR3 nucleotides are TGTGCCAGCAGCTGGGGGACAGGGCAAGAGACCCAGTACTTC. Amino acid sequence: CASSWGTGQETQYF.

The genes are TRBV28 and TRBJ2-1; 11 bases map to TRBD2. This CDR3 is built from 14 residues. The ends lost 10 bases at V and 2 bases at J; junction bases unmatched: 4. Per germline, CDR1 MDHEN and CDR2 SYDVKM. This chain's CDR3 is CATRLAGTYNEQFF. CDR3 DNA: TGTGCCACTCGACTAGCGGGGACCTACAATGAGCAGTTCTTC. Using reference TRBV28 and TRBJ2-1 for the parts outside the CDR3, the full variable domain is DVKVTQSSRYLVKRTGEKVFLECVQDMDHENMFWYRQDPGLGLRLIYFSYDVKMKEKGDIPEGYSVSREKKERFSLILESASTNQTSMYLCATRLAGTYNEQFFGPGTRLTVL.

V gene TRBV5-1 combines with J gene TRBJ2-5; D is unclear. CDR1 SGHRS and CDR2 YFSETQ come from the germline V gene. There are 13 residues in the CDR3. V lost 0 bases, J lost 5 bases, and 8 bases lay in between. The CDR3 DNA is TGCGCCAGCAGCTTGGGTATGGAGGAGACCCAGTACTTC. As protein: CASSLGMEETQYF.